A selection of T cell receptor beta chains follows, all from one sample in a study of T cell changes during pregnancy in multiple sclerosis. The data were produced by immunoSEQ multiplex PCR, yet TCRdb's version contains in-frame clones alone and is incomplete. The profile shows around 40,000 clones, roughly 87% of them singletons. This specimen consisted of CD4+ T cells from peripheral blood mononuclear cells, obtained in the first trimester of pregnancy. These receptors all stem from a female donor with multiple sclerosis, enrolled in a pregnancy study. Each CDR3 is given with its conserved first and last residue. D genes are given only for firm matches. The size of a clone is reported for some rows only, either as once, few or many, or as a class for expanded clones.

D gene: TRBD1
V gene: TRBV5-4
clone size: .
J gene: TRBJ2-5
CDR3 protein: CASSFMEGGDFLVETQYF
CDR3 DNA: TGTGCCAGCAGCTTTATGGAAGGGGGCGATTTTCTTGTAGAGACCCAGTACTTC

D gene: TRBD2
V gene: TRBV6-1
clone size: .
J gene: TRBJ2-7
CDR3 protein: CASSEGRPGRYEQYF
CDR3 DNA: TGTGCCAGCAGTGAAGGGAGACCCGGGAGGTACGAGCAGTACTTC

D gene: .
V gene: TRBV28
clone size: .
J gene: TRBJ1-5
CDR3 protein: CATFGRDQPQHF
CDR3 DNA: TGTGCCACTTTTGGCAGGGATCAGCCCCAGCATTTT

D gene: .
V gene: TRBV5-1
clone size: .
J gene: TRBJ1-4
CDR3 protein: CASSLGLGGEKLFF
CDR3 DNA: TGCGCCAGCAGCTTGGGGCTCGGGGGGGAAAAACTGTTTTTT

D gene: TRBD1
V gene: TRBV28
clone size: .
J gene: TRBJ2-7
CDR3 protein: CASSVPGTGNPYEQYF
CDR3 DNA: TGTGCCAGCAGTGTTCCCGGGACAGGGAACCCCTACGAGCAGTACTTC

D gene: .
V gene: TRBV10-2
clone size: .
J gene: TRBJ1-1
CDR3 protein: CASSSGGDTEAFF
CDR3 DNA: TGCGCCAGCAGTTCCGGGGGGGACACTGAAGCTTTCTTT

D gene: .
V gene: TRBV5-6
clone size: .
J gene: TRBJ2-5
CDR3 protein: CASSPGDQETQYF
CDR3 DNA: TGTGCCAGCAGCCCGGGGGACCAAGAGACCCAGTACTTC

D gene: .
V gene: TRBV5-4
clone size: .
J gene: TRBJ2-5
CDR3 protein: CASSFRTRIQEAQYF
CDR3 DNA: TGTGCCAGCAGCTTTCGAACTCGGATACAAGAGGCCCAGTACTTC

D gene: .
V gene: TRBV6-6
clone size: .
J gene: TRBJ1-5
CDR3 protein: CASSWGQGGQPQHF
CDR3 DNA: TGTGCCAGCAGTTGGGGTCAGGGCGGTCAGCCCCAGCATTTT

D gene: TRBD2
V gene: TRBV4-1
clone size: .
J gene: TRBJ2-7
CDR3 protein: CASSLIASGGSSYEQYF
CDR3 DNA: TGCGCCAGCAGCCTAATAGCGAGCGGGGGGAGCTCCTACGAGCAGTACTTC

D gene: .
V gene: TRBV30
clone size: .
J gene: TRBJ1-4
CDR3 protein: CAWSLIGGGTGEKLFF
CDR3 DNA: TGTGCCTGGAGTTTGATTGGTGGGGGCACGGGAGAAAAACTGTTTTTT

D gene: .
V gene: TRBV28
clone size: .
J gene: TRBJ2-7
CDR3 protein: CASHPRGLGDEQYF
CDR3 DNA: TGTGCCAGCCACCCCCGGGGGTTAGGAGACGAGCAGTACTTC

D gene: TRBD1
V gene: TRBV7-2
clone size: .
J gene: TRBJ2-7
CDR3 protein: CASSLGGQSSYEQYF
CDR3 DNA: TGTGCCAGCAGCTTAGGGGGACAGAGCTCCTACGAGCAGTACTTC

D gene: TRBD2
V gene: TRBV7-9
clone size: .
J gene: TRBJ2-7
CDR3 protein: CASSLLNFTRGGYEQYF
CDR3 DNA: TGTGCCAGCAGCTTACTCAATTTCACCCGGGGGGGCTACGAGCAGTACTTC

D gene: TRBD2
V gene: TRBV29-1
clone size: .
J gene: TRBJ2-1
CDR3 protein: CSVSSGRFYNEQFF
CDR3 DNA: TGCAGCGTTTCTAGCGGGAGGTTCTACAATGAGCAGTTCTTC

D gene: .
V gene: TRBV11-2
clone size: .
J gene: TRBJ2-1
CDR3 protein: CASSPRQVLANEQFF
CDR3 DNA: TGTGCCAGCAGCCCCCGACAGGTGCTAGCTAATGAGCAGTTCTTC

D gene: .
V gene: TRBV18
clone size: .
J gene: TRBJ2-7
CDR3 protein: CASSPPGGSPYEQYF
CDR3 DNA: TGTGCCAGCTCACCACCGGGCGGGTCCCCCTACGAGCAGTACTTC

D gene: TRBD2
V gene: TRBV5-4
clone size: .
J gene: TRBJ2-3
CDR3 protein: CASSLEGSGRSTDTQYF
CDR3 DNA: TGTGCCAGCAGCTTGGAAGGTAGCGGGAGAAGCACAGATACGCAGTATTTT

D gene: TRBD1
V gene: TRBV28
clone size: .
J gene: TRBJ1-5
CDR3 protein: CASSSQQGHQPQHF
CDR3 DNA: TGTGCCAGCAGTTCCCAACAGGGGCATCAGCCCCAGCATTTT

D gene: .
V gene: TRBV4-3
clone size: once
J gene: TRBJ2-1
CDR3 protein: CASSLAHAGELTEQFF
CDR3 DNA: TGCGCCAGCAGCCTTGCCCACGCGGGTGAGCTGACTGAGCAGTTCTTC

D gene: .
V gene: TRBV7-9
clone size: .
J gene: TRBJ1-5
CDR3 protein: CASSLESGANQPQHF
CDR3 DNA: TGTGCCAGCAGCTTAGAATCTGGGGCCAATCAGCCCCAGCATTTT

D gene: .
V gene: TRBV10-1
clone size: .
J gene: TRBJ2-7
CDR3 protein: CASSELNTGGYEQYF
CDR3 DNA: TGCGCCAGCAGTGAGTTGAATACTGGAGGGTACGAGCAGTACTTC

D gene: .
V gene: TRBV9
clone size: .
J gene: TRBJ1-3
CDR3 protein: CASSVEAAYGNTIYF
CDR3 DNA: TGTGCCAGCAGCGTAGAGGCGGCGTATGGAAACACCATATATTTT

D gene: .
V gene: TRBV5-1
clone size: .
J gene: TRBJ2-7
CDR3 protein: CASSLGPGVTLYEQYF
CDR3 DNA: TGCGCCAGCAGCTTGGGGCCGGGAGTCACCCTCTACGAGCAGTACTTC

D gene: .
V gene: TRBV28
clone size: .
J gene: TRBJ2-4
CDR3 protein: CASSFFGRGVAKNIQYF
CDR3 DNA: TGTGCCAGCAGTTTCTTTGGGCGGGGAGTAGCCAAAAACATTCAGTACTTC

D gene: TRBD2
V gene: TRBV6-4
clone size: .
J gene: TRBJ2-7
CDR3 protein: CASSELAGSSYEQYF
CDR3 DNA: TGTGCCAGCAGTGAACTAGCGGGATCTTCCTACGAGCAGTACTTC

D gene: .
V gene: TRBV6-5
clone size: once
J gene: TRBJ1-1
CDR3 protein: CASSYSAGASTEAFF
CDR3 DNA: TGTGCCAGCAGTTACTCAGCAGGGGCTAGCACTGAAGCTTTCTTT

D gene: .
V gene: TRBV7-2
clone size: .
J gene: TRBJ2-7
CDR3 protein: CASSPLVEQYF
CDR3 DNA: TGTGCCAGCAGCCCCCTAGTCGAGCAGTACTTC

D gene: TRBD1
V gene: TRBV27
clone size: .
J gene: TRBJ2-1
CDR3 protein: CASSRGDRVNEQFF
CDR3 DNA: TGTGCCAGCAGTAGGGGAGACAGGGTAAACGAGCAGTTCTTC

D gene: TRBD2
V gene: TRBV4-1
clone size: .
J gene: TRBJ2-5
CDR3 protein: CASSRPSGSEETQYF
CDR3 DNA: TGCGCCAGCAGCCGACCTAGCGGGAGTGAAGAGACCCAGTACTTC

D gene: TRBD1
V gene: TRBV6-6
clone size: .
J gene: TRBJ2-7
CDR3 protein: CASRPGQGNYEQYF
CDR3 DNA: TGTGCCAGCAGGCCGGGACAGGGAAACTACGAGCAGTACTTC

D gene: TRBD1
V gene: TRBV18
clone size: .
J gene: TRBJ1-5
CDR3 protein: CASSPSQGAYNQPQHF
CDR3 DNA: TGTGCCAGCTCACCCTCACAGGGGGCCTACAATCAGCCCCAGCATTTT

D gene: .
V gene: TRBV4-1
clone size: .
J gene: TRBJ2-1
CDR3 protein: CASSPGKGVAQGQFF
CDR3 DNA: TGCGCCAGCAGCCCCGGGAAGGGGGTGGCACAGGGGCAGTTCTTC

D gene: TRBD2
V gene: TRBV30
clone size: .
J gene: TRBJ2-7
CDR3 protein: CAWSSSGSQQQYF
CDR3 DNA: TGTGCCTGGAGTTCTAGCGGGAGCCAACAGCAGTACTTC

D gene: TRBD1
V gene: TRBV29-1
clone size: once
J gene: TRBJ1-4
CDR3 protein: CSVTGVGEKLFF
CDR3 DNA: TGCAGCGTTACAGGGGTAGGAGAAAAACTGTTTTTT

D gene: TRBD1
V gene: TRBV18
clone size: .
J gene: TRBJ1-2
CDR3 protein: CASHHTGGALDGYTF
CDR3 DNA: TGTGCCAGCCACCACACAGGGGGCGCCCTGGATGGCTACACCTTC

D gene: TRBD2
V gene: TRBV6-1
clone size: once
J gene: TRBJ2-5
CDR3 protein: CASSPLAGGPQTQYF
CDR3 DNA: TGTGCCAGCAGCCCTCTAGCGGGAGGGCCCCAGACCCAGTACTTC

D gene: .
V gene: TRBV20-1
clone size: .
J gene: TRBJ2-7
CDR3 protein: CSTYRAHEQYF
CDR3 DNA: TGCAGTACCTACAGGGCTCACGAGCAGTACTTC

D gene: .
V gene: TRBV6-1
clone size: .
J gene: TRBJ2-7
CDR3 protein: CASSGSESTYEQYF
CDR3 DNA: TGTGCCAGCAGTGGATCAGAAAGTACCTACGAGCAGTACTTC

D gene: .
V gene: TRBV25-1
clone size: .
J gene: TRBJ1-1
CDR3 protein: CASSHSWTDEAFF
CDR3 DNA: TGTGCCAGCAGTCACTCTTGGACAGATGAAGCTTTCTTT

D gene: TRBD1
V gene: TRBV5-1
clone size: .
J gene: TRBJ1-1
CDR3 protein: CASSHGQALEAFF
CDR3 DNA: TGCGCCAGCAGCCACGGACAGGCCCTTGAAGCTTTCTTT

D gene: .
V gene: TRBV19
clone size: .
J gene: TRBJ1-5
CDR3 protein: CASSIGRGSNQPQHF
CDR3 DNA: TGTGCCAGTAGTATCGGCCGAGGCAGCAATCAGCCCCAGCATTTT

D gene: .
V gene: TRBV6-8
clone size: .
J gene: TRBJ2-3
CDR3 protein: CASNDPGTFGSLNTQYF
CDR3 DNA: TGTGCCAGCAATGACCCCGGAACGTTCGGGAGTCTCAATACGCAGTATTTT

D gene: .
V gene: TRBV6-5
clone size: .
J gene: TRBJ2-7
CDR3 protein: CASSYSAGRYEQYF
CDR3 DNA: TGTGCCAGCAGTTACTCGGCAGGTCGCTACGAGCAGTACTTC

D gene: .
V gene: TRBV25-1
clone size: many
J gene: TRBJ2-7
CDR3 protein: CASSESEGSGYEQYF
CDR3 DNA: TGTGCCAGCAGTGAATCAGAAGGGTCGGGGTACGAGCAGTACTTC

D gene: .
V gene: TRBV6-1
clone size: few
J gene: TRBJ1-1
CDR3 protein: CASSNNRNTEAFF
CDR3 DNA: TGTGCCAGCAGTAATAACAGAAACACTGAAGCTTTCTTT

D gene: TRBD1
V gene: TRBV7-9
clone size: once
J gene: TRBJ1-1
CDR3 protein: CASSFRDREFRTEAFF
CDR3 DNA: TGTGCCAGCAGCTTCCGGGACAGGGAGTTTAGGACTGAAGCTTTCTTT

D gene: TRBD1
V gene: TRBV19
clone size: .
J gene: TRBJ1-1
CDR3 protein: CASIVTGGTEAFF
CDR3 DNA: TGTGCCAGTATAGTGACAGGGGGCACTGAAGCTTTCTTT

D gene: .
V gene: TRBV5-6
clone size: .
J gene: TRBJ1-4
CDR3 protein: CASSQRGHNEKLFF
CDR3 DNA: TGTGCCAGCAGCCAGCGGGGACATAATGAAAAACTGTTTTTT

D gene: .
V gene: TRBV5-1
clone size: .
J gene: TRBJ2-3
CDR3 protein: CASSSARPTDTQYF
CDR3 DNA: TGCGCCAGCAGCTCGGCCAGGCCCACAGATACGCAGTATTTT

D gene: .
V gene: TRBV13
clone size: .
J gene: TRBJ1-2
CDR3 protein: CASSLVSGGRGYTF
CDR3 DNA: TGTGCCAGCAGCTTAGTTTCGGGGGGCCGGGGCTACACCTTC

D gene: .
V gene: TRBV30
clone size: once
J gene: TRBJ2-1
CDR3 protein: CAWGQGKPYNEQFF
CDR3 DNA: TGTGCCTGGGGGCAGGGCAAACCTTACAATGAGCAGTTCTTC

D gene: .
V gene: TRBV14
clone size: .
J gene: TRBJ2-5
CDR3 protein: CASSLTGYGQETQYF
CDR3 DNA: TGTGCCAGCAGCCTAACAGGGTACGGCCAAGAGACCCAGTACTTC

D gene: .
V gene: TRBV7-2
clone size: .
J gene: TRBJ1-1
CDR3 protein: CASTILGTLNTEAFF
CDR3 DNA: TGTGCCAGCACCATATTGGGGACATTGAACACTGAAGCTTTCTTT

D gene: .
V gene: TRBV7-9
clone size: .
J gene: TRBJ1-1
CDR3 protein: CASSLEGGGTEAFF
CDR3 DNA: TGTGCCAGCAGCTTAGAAGGGGGGGGCACTGAAGCTTTCTTT

D gene: .
V gene: TRBV18
clone size: few
J gene: TRBJ2-7
CDR3 protein: CASSPLASSYEQYF
CDR3 DNA: TGTGCCAGCTCACCATTGGCATCCTCCTACGAGCAGTACTTC

D gene: TRBD2
V gene: TRBV6-1
clone size: .
J gene: TRBJ2-3
CDR3 protein: CASSGGLAGSDTQYF
CDR3 DNA: TGTGCCAGCAGCGGGGGACTAGCGGGATCAGATACGCAGTATTTT

D gene: TRBD1
V gene: TRBV5-1
clone size: .
J gene: TRBJ1-4
CDR3 protein: CASSSNLDRGEKLFF
CDR3 DNA: TGCGCCAGCAGCTCGAATTTGGACAGGGGGGAAAAACTGTTTTTT

D gene: .
V gene: TRBV4-1
clone size: .
J gene: TRBJ2-2
CDR3 protein: CASSQDGSRTGELFF
CDR3 DNA: TGCGCCAGCAGCCAAGATGGTAGCCGAACCGGGGAGCTGTTTTTT